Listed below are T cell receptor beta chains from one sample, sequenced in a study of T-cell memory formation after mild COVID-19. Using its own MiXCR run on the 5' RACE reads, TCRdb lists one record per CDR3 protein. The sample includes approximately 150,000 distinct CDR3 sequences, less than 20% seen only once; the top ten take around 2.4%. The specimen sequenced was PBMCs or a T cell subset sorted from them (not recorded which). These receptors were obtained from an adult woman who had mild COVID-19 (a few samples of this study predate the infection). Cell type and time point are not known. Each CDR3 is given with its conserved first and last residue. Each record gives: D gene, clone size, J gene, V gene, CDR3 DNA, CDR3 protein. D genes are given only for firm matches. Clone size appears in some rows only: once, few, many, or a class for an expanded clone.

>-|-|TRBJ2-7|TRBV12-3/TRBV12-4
TGTGCCAGCAGAGAGGGGCAGGGTCAATACGAGCAGTACTTC
CASREGQGQYEQYF
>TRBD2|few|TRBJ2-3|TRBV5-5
TGTGCCAGCAGCTTGGGACTAGCCACCACAGATACGCAGTATTTT
CASSLGLATTDTQYF
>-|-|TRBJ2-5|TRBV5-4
TGTGCCAGCAGCCCCGACCGCTATCGGGTAGAGACCCAGTACTTC
CASSPDRYRVETQYF
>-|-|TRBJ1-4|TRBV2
TGTGCCAGCAGGAAACAGGGTATTCAGGAAAAACTGTTTTTT
CASRKQGIQEKLFF
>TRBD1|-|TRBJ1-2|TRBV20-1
TGCAGTGCTAGAGATTTGGGGACAGGGGACTATGGCTACACCTTC
CSARDLGTGDYGYTF
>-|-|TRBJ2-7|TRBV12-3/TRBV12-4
TGTGCCAGCACCCTTTTAGGCAGTTCCTACGAGCAGTACTTC
CASTLLGSSYEQYF
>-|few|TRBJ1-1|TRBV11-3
TGTGCCAGCAGTTATGCCGGGACTGAAGCTTTCTTT
CASSYAGTEAFF
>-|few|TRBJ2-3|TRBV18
TGTGCCAGCTCACCACGAGCCCAGGCGAAGACAGATACGCAGTATTTT
CASSPRAQAKTDTQYF
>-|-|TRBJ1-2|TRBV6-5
TGTGCCAGCAGTTACTCGGGGCTATCTAACTATGGCTACACCTTC
CASSYSGLSNYGYTF
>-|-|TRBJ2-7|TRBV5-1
TGCGCCAGCAGCTCAGGGAACTACGAGCAGTACTTC
CASSSGNYEQYF
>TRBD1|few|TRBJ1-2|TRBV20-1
TGCAGTGCTGGGACAGGGTTGAATAACTATGGCTACACCTTC
CSAGTGLNNYGYTF
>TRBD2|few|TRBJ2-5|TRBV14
TGTGCCAGCAGCCAGACGATTGGGCGGGAGAAGACCCAGTACTTC
CASSQTIGREKTQYF
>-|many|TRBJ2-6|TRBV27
TGTGCCACCCGGCCCTACAGCGGGGCCAACGTCCTGACTTTC
CATRPYSGANVLTF
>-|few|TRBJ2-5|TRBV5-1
TGCGCCAGCACCCTTGGTCAGGGTAGGAGTGAGACCCAGTACTTC
CASTLGQGRSETQYF
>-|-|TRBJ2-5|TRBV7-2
TGTGCCAGCAGCTTAGCGCTCAGACAAGAGACCCAGTACTTC
CASSLALRQETQYF
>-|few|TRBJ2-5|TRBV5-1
TGCGCCAGCAGCATGCAACAGGGCCCCCAAGAGACCCAGTACTTC
CASSMQQGPQETQYF
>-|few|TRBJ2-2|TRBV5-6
TGTGCCAGCAGCTTGATGAAGGGGCAGGACACCGGGGAGCTGTTTTTT
CASSLMKGQDTGELFF
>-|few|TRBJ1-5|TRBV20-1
TGCAGTGCTAGGCGAAAAGCTAGCAATCAGCCCCAGCATTTT
CSARRKASNQPQHF
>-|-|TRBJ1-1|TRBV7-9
TGTGCCAGCATCTCCCTAGTGAACACTGAAGCTTTCTTT
CASISLVNTEAFF
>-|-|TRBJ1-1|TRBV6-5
TGTGCCAGCAGTCAGTTGGTCAGGGCTGAAGCTTTCTTT
CASSQLVRAEAFF
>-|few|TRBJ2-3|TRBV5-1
TGCGCCAGCAGCTCAACCGACAGAAGGATCACAGATACGCAGTATTTT
CASSSTDRRITDTQYF
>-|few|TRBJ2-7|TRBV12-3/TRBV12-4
TGTGCCAGCAGTTTATCAACTTCTACCTACGAGCAGTACTTC
CASSLSTSTYEQYF
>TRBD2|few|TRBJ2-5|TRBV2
TGTGCCAGCAGTTCGACTAGCGGGTTCCAAGAGACCCAGTACTTC
CASSSTSGFQETQYF
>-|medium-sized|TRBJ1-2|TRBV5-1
TGCGCCAGCAGCCCCGGACAGCTACTTACTTCCTATGGCTACACCTTC
CASSPGQLLTSYGYTF
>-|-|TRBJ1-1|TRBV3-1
TGTGCCAGCAGCCAAACAGGGACCACTGAAGCTTTCTTT
CASSQTGTTEAFF
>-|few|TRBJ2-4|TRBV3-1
TGTGCCAGCAGTCTGACAGTAGCCAAAAACATTCAGTACTTC
CASSLTVAKNIQYF
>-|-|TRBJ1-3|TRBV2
TGTGCCAGCACTCAGAGGGGCTCTGGAAACACCATATATTTT
CASTQRGSGNTIYF
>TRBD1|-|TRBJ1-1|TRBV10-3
TGTGCCATCAGTGAGCGACCGGGACAGCGTGACACTGAAGCTTTCTTT
CAISERPGQRDTEAFF
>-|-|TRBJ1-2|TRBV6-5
TGTGCCAGCAGTTACTCGAGGGGGGGCCTAAACTATGGCTACACCTTC
CASSYSRGGLNYGYTF
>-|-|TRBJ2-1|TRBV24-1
TGTGCCACCAGTGACACGGGACACCCAGGAGATGAGCAGTTCTTC
CATSDTGHPGDEQFF
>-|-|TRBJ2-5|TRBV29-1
TGCAGCGTTGCCCCGATAGGAGAGACCCAGTACTTC
CSVAPIGETQYF
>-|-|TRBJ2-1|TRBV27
TGTGCCATCAACCGAATCGGGCATGAGCAGTTCTTC
CAINRIGHEQFF
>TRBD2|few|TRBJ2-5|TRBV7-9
TGTGCCAGCAGCCCGTGGACTAGCGGGACGTCGGGGGAGACCCAGTACTTC
CASSPWTSGTSGETQYF
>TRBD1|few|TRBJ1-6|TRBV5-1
TGCGCCAGCAGCGGGGGACAGGGGGGTTCACCCCTCCACTTT
CASSGGQGGSPLHF